Listed below are T cell receptor beta chains from one sample, sequenced in a study of graft-versus-host responses after intestinal transplantation. Assay used: immunoSEQ multiplex PCR; TCRdb lists only in-frame clones, some missing. Of approximately 99,000 clones in the sample, 75% to 95% were seen once. Their cognate antigens are unknown. The sequenced sample was unstimulated CD4+ T cells sorted from spleen or lymph node cells, obtained before transplant. These receptors originate from a human donor who was the organ donor for an intestinal transplant. The CDR3 runs from the conserved cysteine through the conserved F or W. A D gene is named only where the DNA matches it firmly. The listing skips clone size in some rows; elsewhere it reads once, few, many or a size class.

j_call d_call clone_size v_call cdr3_aa cdr3_nt
TRBJ1-3 NA NA TRBV4-2 CASSQDLTAGNTIYF TGTGCCAGCAGCCAAGATTTGACTGCAGGAAACACCATATATTTT
TRBJ1-1 TRBD1 NA TRBV11-3 CASSLTGGAGTEAFF TGTGCCAGCAGCCTGACAGGGGGCGCGGGCACTGAAGCTTTCTTT
TRBJ1-4 TRBD1 few TRBV18 CASSSGGFEEKLFF TGTGCCAGCTCATCAGGGGGCTTTGAGGAAAAACTGTTTTTT
TRBJ2-4 NA NA TRBV7-9 CASSFLTGAAQNIQYF TGTGCCAGCAGCTTTCTCACTGGGGCGGCCCAAAACATTCAGTACTTC
TRBJ2-1 NA NA TRBV6-5 CASSYSHRTSYNEQFF TGTGCCAGCAGTTACTCCCACAGGACCTCCTACAATGAGCAGTTCTTC
TRBJ2-7 TRBD1 NA TRBV6-1 CASSSATGGPYEQYF TGTGCCAGCAGTTCAGCTACAGGGGGCCCTTACGAGCAGTACTTC
TRBJ2-7 TRBD2 few TRBV19 CASSGGAYEQYF TGTGCCAGTAGCGGGGGGGCCTACGAGCAGTACTTC
TRBJ2-7 TRBD1 NA TRBV28 CAIRQGTYEQYF TGTGCCATCCGACAGGGGACCTACGAGCAGTACTTC
TRBJ1-1 NA NA TRBV6-6 CASSGKTGGNTEAFF TGTGCCAGCAGTGGAAAAACAGGCGGCAACACTGAAGCTTTCTTT
TRBJ2-7 NA NA TRBV7-2 CASSSRTYEQYF TGTGCCAGCAGCTCAAGAACATACGAGCAGTACTTC
TRBJ1-1 TRBD1 NA TRBV19 CASSIGQGRVLDTEAFF TGTGCCAGTAGTATTGGACAGGGCCGAGTTCTAGACACTGAAGCTTTCTTT
TRBJ2-6 TRBD1 NA TRBV11-2 CASGRTGVRGANVLTF TGTGCCAGCGGACGGACAGGGGTGAGGGGGGCCAACGTCCTGACTTTC
TRBJ2-3 TRBD2 NA TRBV7-9 CASSPSRGGTDTQYF TGTGCCAGCAGCCCATCTCGGGGGGGCACAGATACGCAGTATTTT